This TCR beta chain was documented in a study of cytomegalovirus exposure and HLA in healthy donors. Study-wide results and caveats: The authors later linked a missense DCLRE1C variant to TCR beta V- and J-gene trimming.

Primers for the PCR totalled 60 Vbeta and 13 Jbeta. Repertoires were generated with immunoSEQ multiplex PCR, while TCRdb's copy carries only in-frame clones and drops some. This sample carries roughly 140,000 clones, 65% to 85% of them seen once, and the ten largest clones take roughly 4%. With V trimmed by 1 base and J by 3 bases, 8 bases remained unmatched. This CDR3 is built from 16 residues. CDR1 and CDR2 (germline): GTSNPN, SVGIG (reference sequence). Notes on this clone: What it binds is unknown.

The V and J genes are TRBV30 and TRBJ2-1, with TRBD2 matching 8 bases. The sequenced sample consisted of PBMCs. The sequence was collected from a woman between 35 and 50 years old in good health and CMV-seropositive. In DNA, the CDR3 is TGTGCCTGGAGTGCCCCGGAAGCGGGGGTCTACAATGAGCAGTTCTTC. Translated, it gives CAWSAPEAGVYNEQFF.